This TCR beta chain stems from a study of Ad26.COV2.S vaccination and SARS-CoV-2 variants. Stated treatment: 15 to 20 received Ad26.COV2.S at low or high dose, single or two shots; roughly five received placebo; per-sample allocation not given. The investigators took samples on day 63 after the first vaccine or placebo injection. Study-level results: Placebo and vaccine recipients had non-spike TCR breadth that was similar.

Per germline, CDR1 GTSNPN and CDR2 SVGIG (reference sequence). The V segment lost 3 bases and the J segment 8 bases; nucleotides outside the gene matches: 9. CDR3 size: 14 residues. The assay was immunoSEQ multiplex PCR, and TCRdb's table has in-frame clones only and misses some. The sample contains about 350,000 clones, 75% to 90% of which appear only once. A remark on this clone: The antigen remains undetermined.

The sequenced sample was peripheral blood, obtained in a trial of Ad26.COV2.S vaccine versus placebo. The gene calls are TRBV30 and TRBJ1-4; TRBD1 matches 7 bases. This clonotype originated in a person aged 18-65 years who received the Ad26.COV2.S COVID-19 vaccine or a placebo. The CDR3 DNA sequence: TGTGCCTGGAGCCGTAAGGGGGCGCGAGAAAAACTGTTTTTT. Protein product: CAWSRKGAREKLFF. Combining the CDR3 with reference TRBV30 and TRBJ1-4 gives the whole variable domain SQTIHQWPATLVQPVGSPLSLECTVEGTSNPNLYWYRQAAGRGLQLLFYSVGIGQISSEVPQNLSASRPQDRQFILSSKKLLLSDSGFYLCAWSRKGAREKLFFGSGTQLSVL.